This T cell receptor beta chain came from a study of radiotherapy plus CTLA-4 blockade in lung cancer. Repertoires were generated with immunoSEQ multiplex PCR, while TCRdb's copy carries only in-frame clones and drops some. Of about 80,000 clones listed, more than 75% are singletons. Sequencing was performed on peripheral blood, taken from a patient treated with radiotherapy plus ipilimumab. This TCR came from a human donor with non-small cell lung cancer who had stable disease on radiotherapy plus ipilimumab.

In nucleotides, the CDR3 is TGTGCAAGTCGTTACGGACTAGCGGGCAACAATGAGCAGTTCTTC. This translates into CASRYGLAGNNEQFF. This chain joins TRBV12-2 and TRBJ2-1; the table's D gene call, TRBD2, was not cross checked with the DNA. TRBV12-2 is a listed pseudogene. CDR3 size: 15 residues.